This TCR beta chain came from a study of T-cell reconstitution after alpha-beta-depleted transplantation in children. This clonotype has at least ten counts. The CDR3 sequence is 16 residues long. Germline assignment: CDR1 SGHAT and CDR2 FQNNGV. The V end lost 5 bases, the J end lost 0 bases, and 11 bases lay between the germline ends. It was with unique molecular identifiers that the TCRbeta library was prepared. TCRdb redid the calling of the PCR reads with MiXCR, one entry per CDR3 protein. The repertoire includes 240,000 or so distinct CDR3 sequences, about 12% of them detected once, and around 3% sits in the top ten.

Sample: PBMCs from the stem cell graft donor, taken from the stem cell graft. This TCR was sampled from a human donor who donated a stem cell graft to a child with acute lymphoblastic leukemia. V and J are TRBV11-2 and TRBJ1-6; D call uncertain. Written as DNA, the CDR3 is TGTGCCAGCAGCGAAAGGGCTAGCTCCTATAATTCACCCCTCCACTTT. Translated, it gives CASSERASSYNSPLHF.